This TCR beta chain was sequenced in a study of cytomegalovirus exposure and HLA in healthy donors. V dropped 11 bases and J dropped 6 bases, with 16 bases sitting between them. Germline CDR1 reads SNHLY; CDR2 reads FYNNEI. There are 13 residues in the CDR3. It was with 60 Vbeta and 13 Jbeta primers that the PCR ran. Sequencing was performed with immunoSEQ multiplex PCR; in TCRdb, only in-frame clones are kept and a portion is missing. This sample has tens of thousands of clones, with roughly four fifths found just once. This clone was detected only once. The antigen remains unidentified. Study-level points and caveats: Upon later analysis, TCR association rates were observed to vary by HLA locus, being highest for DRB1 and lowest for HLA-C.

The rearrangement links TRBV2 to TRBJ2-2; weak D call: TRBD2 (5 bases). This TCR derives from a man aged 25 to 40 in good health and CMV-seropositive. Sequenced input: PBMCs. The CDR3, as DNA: TGTGCCTCCGGGGTGCAGCCCCCCGGGGAGCTGTTTTTT. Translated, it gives CASGVQPPGELFF.